This is a list of T cell receptor beta chains from one sample in a study of T cell responses to AZD1222 COVID-19 vaccine. The data were produced by immunoSEQ multiplex PCR, yet TCRdb's version contains in-frame clones alone and is incomplete. In the table there are roughly 190,000 clones, approximately 89% of which are singletons. This specimen consisted of peripheral blood, obtained 28 days after the second AZD1222 dose. The receptors were sampled from an adult who received the AZD1222 COVID-19 vaccine. Each CDR3 is given with its conserved first and last residue. The D gene is left open where the match is weak. The size field is filled for only some rows; it gives once, few, many or a size class.

CASSPGTGSGNTIYF,TGTGCCAGCTCACCAGGGACAGGCTCTGGAAACACCATATATTTT,-,TRBJ1-3,TRBV18,TRBD1
CASSESSRGGQNTQYF,TGCGCCAGCAGTGAGTCCTCGCGCGGGGGGCAAAATACGCAGTATTTT,-,TRBJ2-3,TRBV10-1,TRBD2
CAWSPNRASGNTIYF,TGTGCCTGGAGTCCCAACCGGGCATCTGGAAACACCATATATTTT,-,TRBJ1-3,TRBV30,-
CASSAMGRGGQPQHF,TGTGCCAGCAGTGCGATGGGGAGAGGAGGTCAGCCCCAGCATTTT,once,TRBJ1-5,TRBV6-6,-
CATSRDRVPNGNRQTRSSYEQYF,TGTGCCACCAGCAGAGATCGAGTGCCTAATGGGAACCGACAAACGAGGAGCTCCTACGAGCAGTACTTC,-,TRBJ2-7,TRBV15,-
CASSSAPYTEAFF,TGTGCCAGCAGCTCCGCCCCGTACACTGAAGCTTTCTTT,few,TRBJ1-1,TRBV7-3,-
CASSPPSPGSIPSPLHF,TGTGCCAGCTCACCACCGTCTCCGGGGTCCATCCCTTCACCCCTCCACTTT,-,TRBJ1-6,TRBV18,-
CASSTTAQGEQYF,TGTGCCAGTAGTACGACAGCTCAGGGTGAGCAGTACTTC,once,TRBJ2-7,TRBV19,-
CASTLQERGSRRNSPLHF,TGTGCCAGCACTTTACAGGAACGGGGGAGCCGCCGAAATTCACCCCTCCACTTT,-,TRBJ1-6,TRBV2,-
CASSLTGGDTQYF,TGTGCCAGCAGCCTAACTGGGGGAGATACGCAGTATTTT,-,TRBJ2-3,TRBV4-2,-
CASSVEGPPDGGETQYF,TGTGCCAGCAGCGTAGAGGGACCGCCCGACGGGGGTGAGACCCAGTACTTC,-,TRBJ2-5,TRBV9,-
CASSTGTGHGYTF,TGTGCCAGTAGTACCGGGACAGGGCATGGCTACACCTTC,once,TRBJ1-2,TRBV19,TRBD1
CASSPNRGELFF,TGTGCCAGCTCCCCAAACAGGGGGGAGCTGTTTTTT,-,TRBJ2-2,TRBV18,-
CASSLSGMSSYEQYF,TGTGCCAGCAGCTTAAGCGGGATGAGCTCCTACGAGCAGTACTTC,few,TRBJ2-7,TRBV7-3,-
CASSLGPTRTGKNIQYF,TGTGCCAGCAGCTTAGGACCGACCCGGACCGGCAAAAACATTCAGTACTTC,-,TRBJ2-4,TRBV7-2,-
CASSLQAGRQFF,TGTGCCAGCAGCTTACAAGCGGGACGGCAGTTCTTC,once,TRBJ2-1,TRBV7-9,TRBD2
CASSPTPGQGTQYF,TGTGCCAGTAGTCCTACTCCGGGGCAGGGGACCCAGTACTTC,-,TRBJ2-5,TRBV19,-
CASSLRTGATEAFF,TGTGCCAGCAGCCTTCGGACGGGGGCCACTGAAGCTTTCTTT,-,TRBJ1-1,TRBV3-1/TRBV3-2,-
CASSLTEQTEAFF,TGTGCCAGCAGCTTAACAGAGCAGACTGAAGCTTTCTTT,few,TRBJ1-1,TRBV7-3,-
CASSISLGLSPLHF,TGTGCCAGTAGTATTTCCCTGGGACTATCACCCCTCCACTTT,-,TRBJ1-6,TRBV19,-
CASGSWVYEQYF,TGTGCTAGTGGTTCTTGGGTCTACGAGCAGTACTTC,-,TRBJ2-7,TRBV12-5,-
CASSNRETGELFF,TGTGCCAGCTCAAACAGGGAGACCGGGGAGCTGTTTTTT,-,TRBJ2-2,TRBV18,-
CAWSVHRGVTEAFF,TGTGCCTGGAGTGTACATCGGGGAGTTACTGAAGCTTTCTTT,few,TRBJ1-1,TRBV30,-
CSVLAGGRTQYF,TGCAGCGTTTTAGCGGGGGGGCGGACCCAGTACTTC,few,TRBJ2-5,TRBV29-1,TRBD2
CASSFTGTLNTEAFF,TGCGCCAGCAGCTTCACAGGGACCCTGAACACTGAAGCTTTCTTT,-,TRBJ1-1,TRBV5-1,-
CASSLGTGNSNQPQHF,TGTGCCAGCAGCTTGGGGACAGGGAATAGCAATCAGCCCCAGCATTTT,-,TRBJ1-5,TRBV5-8,TRBD1
CASSPSTDTQYF,TGTGCCAGCTCTCCGAGCACAGATACGCAGTATTTT,once,TRBJ2-3,TRBV18,-
CASSRSRPYPAGELFF,TGTGCCAGCAGCCGGTCGAGGCCCTACCCCGCCGGGGAGCTGTTTTTT,-,TRBJ2-2,TRBV5-6,-
CASSALATGGRKETQYF,TGTGCCAGCAGCGCTCTAGCCACGGGGGGAAGGAAAGAGACCCAGTACTTC,-,TRBJ2-5,TRBV9,TRBD2
CASQPPGTYEQYF,TGTGCCAGCCAGCCCCCGGGGACCTACGAGCAGTACTTC,-,TRBJ2-7,TRBV12-3/TRBV12-4,-
CASSLRGFNEKLFF,TGTGCCAGCAGTCTTAGGGGGTTTAATGAAAAACTGTTTTTT,-,TRBJ1-4,TRBV27,-
CASSLGLTGNTEAFF,TGTGCCAGCAGCTTAGGTTTGACGGGGAACACTGAAGCTTTCTTT,-,TRBJ1-1,TRBV7-8,-
CASSYDRALGGYTF,TGTGCCAGCAGTTATGACAGGGCTCTCGGTGGCTACACCTTC,-,TRBJ1-2,TRBV6-2/TRBV6-3,TRBD1
CASSLIQGSYGYTF,TGTGCCAGCAGCTTAATACAGGGTAGCTATGGCTACACCTTC,-,TRBJ1-2,TRBV7-2,-
CASSPEGGWGQPQHF,TGTGCCAGCTCACCAGAAGGGGGATGGGGTCAGCCCCAGCATTTT,-,TRBJ1-5,TRBV18,-
CASRRSGRETQYF,TGTGCCAGCAGACGGTCGGGGCGAGAGACCCAGTACTTC,-,TRBJ2-5,TRBV2,-
CALINSGEETQYF,TGTGCCTTAATAAACAGCGGGGAAGAGACCCAGTACTTC,-,TRBJ2-5,TRBV30,TRBD2
CASSLEVMAGRRRQPQHF,TGTGCCAGTAGTTTGGAGGTGATGGCAGGGAGACGTCGGCAGCCCCAGCATTTT,-,TRBJ1-5,TRBV19,-
CASSVSGGQETQYF,TGTGCCAGCAGCGTTAGCGGGGGCCAAGAGACCCAGTACTTC,-,TRBJ2-5,TRBV7-3,TRBD2
CASGTVLGTGELFF,TGTGCCAGCGGGACGGTCCTGGGCACCGGGGAGCTGTTTTTT,-,TRBJ2-2,TRBV6-5,-